One sample yielded the 22 T cell receptor beta chains listed below, sequenced in a study of T cell responses to AZD1222 COVID-19 vaccine. TCRdb keeps only in-frame clones here, not all; method: immunoSEQ multiplex PCR. Of about 190,000 clones in the sample, approximately 90% were seen once. The source material was peripheral blood, sampled on day 0 of AZD1222 vaccination. All receptors come from an adult in good health.

The chain links TRBV5-6 to TRBJ1-1; D is possibly TRBD1 (5 bases). The germline V and J ends were trimmed by 1 base and 7 bases, with 5 bases remaining between them. Germline V CDR1 and CDR2: SGHDT, YYEEEE. The CDR3 length is 11 residues. CDR3 region: CASSLTGEAFF. The CDR3 coding sequence is TGTGCCAGCAGCTTGACAGGTGAAGCTTTCTTT.

This rearrangement joins TRBV5-4 to TRBJ1-2, with D possibly being TRBD1 (6 bases). Per germline, CDR1 SGHNT and CDR2 YYREEE (reference sequence). With 2 bases removed from V and 2 bases from J, the gap between germline ends came to 7 bases. This CDR3 has 13 residues. Here the CDR3 DNA reads TGTGCCAGCAGCTTAGACAGGAACTATGGCTACACCTTC. Protein: CASSLDRNYGYTF. The full variable domain, in which reference TRBV5-4 and TRBJ1-2 provide the parts outside the CDR3, is ETGVTQSPTHLIKTRGQQVTLRCSSQSGHNTVSWYQQALGQGPQFIFQYYREEENGRGNFPPRFSGLQFPNYSSELNVNALELDDSALYLCASSLDRNYGYTFGSGTRLTVV.

The chain links TRBV13 to TRBJ2-7; TRBD1 aligns across 9 bases. The CDR3 is made up of 14 amino acids. Germline CDR1 PRHDT, CDR2 FYEKMQ (reference sequence). V gave up 5 bases and J gave up 1 base; unmatched junction bases: 3. The CDR3 DNA follows: TGTGCCAGCAGCACCGGGACAGGGTCCTACGAGCAGTACTTC. This sequence encodes CASSTGTGSYEQYF.

The chain joins TRBV5-1 to TRBJ1-4; D is uncertain. This CDR3 has 14 residues. V was trimmed by 2 bases and J by 8 bases, leaving 13 bases between them. CDR1 SGHRS and CDR2 YFSETQ come from the germline V gene. The CDR3 loop reads CASSFGPSGEKLFF. The CDR3 coding sequence is TGCGCCAGCAGCTTTGGTCCCTCCGGGGAAAAACTGTTTTTT.

The chain uses TRBV21-1 and TRBJ1-5. TRBV21-1 is flagged as a pseudogene. The CDR3 has 13 residues. CDR3 residues: CAPWGVRNQPQHF. CDR3 sequence (DNA): TGTGCCCCCTGGGGGGTCCGGAATCAGCCCCAGCATTTT.

This sequence joins TRBV18 and TRBJ2-5, with D unresolved. Deletions cut 2 bases from V and 3 bases from J, with 7 bases between. The CDR3 spans 13 residues. In germline, CDR1 is KGHSH, CDR2 LQKENI. CDR3 in DNA: TGTGCCAGCTCACCATCGGGTAAAGAGACCCAGTACTTC. Translating gives CASSPSGKETQYF. Based on the CDR3 plus reference TRBV18 and TRBJ2-5, the full variable domain is NAGVMQNPRHLVRRRGQEARLRCSPMKGHSHVYWYRQLPEEGLKFMVYLQKENIIDESGMPKERFSAEFPKEGPSILRIQQVVRGDSAAYFCASSPSGKETQYFGPGTRLLVL.

V and J are TRBV4-3 and TRBJ2-1, with TRBD2 identical over 10 bases. In germline, CDR1 is LGHNA, CDR2 YSLEER. This CDR3 is 16 amino acids long. J gave up 7 bases and V 0 bases, and 6 bases lay outside the gene matches. The CDR3 DNA sequence: TGCGCCAGCAGCCAAGATGCAGCGGGGGGGCCGAATGAGCAGTTCTTC. This codes for CASSQDAAGGPNEQFF.

This sequence joins TRBV19 and TRBJ1-2; a possible D gene is TRBD1 (6 bases). V lost 3 bases, J lost 8 bases, and 19 bases lay in between. This CDR3 contains 15 residues. The germline gives CDR1 LNHDA, CDR2 SQIVND (reference sequence). The CDR3 bases are TGTGCCAGTAGTATCCGACCCGGGGGCCTTAGAGGCTACACCTTC. This encodes CASSIRPGGLRGYTF.

V is TRBV12-3 or TRBV12-4 and J is TRBJ2-7, with D unclear. There are 12 residues in the CDR3. Deletions cut 1 base from V and 2 bases from J, with 3 bases between. The CDR3 bases are TGTGCCAGCAGTTTAGGTACCTACGAGCAGTACTTC. Translated: CASSLGTYEQYF.

The chain uses TRBV6-2 or TRBV6-3 and TRBJ2-1; 10 bases are a match to TRBD2. Trimming cost V 4 bases and J 9 bases; bases outside gene matches: 6. This CDR3 comprises 14 residues. CDR1 is MNHEY, CDR2 SVGEGT, per germline. CDR3 in DNA: TGTGCCAGCAGTTCAAGCGGGGGGGCCAGTGAGCAGTTCTTC. It encodes CASSSSGGASEQFF.

This chain joins TRBV6-1 and TRBJ1-1; D call uncertain. Germline V gene data show CDR1 as MNHNS and CDR2 as SASEGT. Trimming stripped 4 bases from V and 4 bases from J, with 19 bases between. The CDR3 spans 16 residues. The chain's CDR3 is CASSAGGSARATEAFF. Here the CDR3 DNA reads TGTGCCAGCAGTGCCGGAGGGTCGGCTAGGGCCACTGAAGCTTTCTTT.

The V and J genes are TRBV2 and TRBJ1-5; D gene ambiguous. In germline, CDR1 is SNHLY, CDR2 FYNNEI. The CDR3 totals 14 residues. Trimming removed 6 bases from V and 4 bases from J, with 13 bases in between. The CDR3, as DNA: TGTGCCAGCAGAGGGTCTTTGTCTAATCAGCCCCAGCATTTT. Its translation is CASRGSLSNQPQHF.

The chain joins TRBV6-6 to TRBJ1-2; the D is unclear. V lost 0 bases and J lost 8, with 7 bases in between. Germline V gene lookup returns CDR1 MNHNY and CDR2 SVGAGI (reference sequence). The CDR3 has 12 amino acids. The CDR3 is CASSYSREGYTF. The CDR3 coding sequence is TGTGCCAGCAGTTACTCGAGGGAGGGCTACACCTTC.

The chain uses TRBV7-2 and TRBJ1-1, with a weak D call TRBD1 (5 bases). There are 13 residues in the CDR3. The germline V gene has CDR1 SGHTA and CDR2 FQGNSA. Trimming left V 0 bases short and J 4 bases short, with 6 bases between. The CDR3 is CASSLARGTEAFF. Written as DNA, the CDR3 is TGTGCCAGCAGCTTAGCGAGGGGCACTGAAGCTTTCTTT.

This chain connects TRBV7-9 to TRBJ1-3; D call uncertain. Germline CDR1 is SEHNR and CDR2 is FQNEAQ (reference sequence). This CDR3 contains 15 residues. V shed 2 bases and J shed 2 bases, with 10 bases lying between them. CDR3 DNA sequence: TGTGCCAGCAGCTTAAACCCCCATGCTGGAAACACCATATATTTT. Its protein is CASSLNPHAGNTIYF.

This chain links TRBV19 with TRBJ2-2; 7 bases are shared with TRBD1. The germline gives CDR1 LNHDA, CDR2 SQIVND (reference sequence). Losses at the gene ends were 7 bases for V and 4 bases for J; bases not matched to a gene: 18. CDR3 size: 18 residues. The CDR3 DNA follows: TGTGCCAGTACCCTCCTTAGGACAGGAACCACCTTCACCGGGGAGCTGTTTTTT. The encoded protein is CASTLLRTGTTFTGELFF.

The genes are TRBV5-8 and TRBJ1-1; TRBD1 is a possible D gene (6 bases). Germline values: CDR1 SGHTS, CDR2 YDEGEE. The germline V and J ends were trimmed by 5 bases and 6 bases, with 11 bases remaining between them. This CDR3 has 12 residues. The CDR3 sequence: CASSLRQAEAFF. The CDR3 nucleotides are TGTGCCAGCAGTCTGAGACAGGCTGAAGCTTTCTTT.

The chain joins TRBV7-8 to TRBJ1-2; a possible D gene is TRBD1 (6 bases). CDR1 is SGHVS and CDR2 is FQNEAQ in the germline V gene. The CDR3 has 15 residues. V was clipped by 5 bases and J by 3 bases, with 16 bases between them. In DNA form, the CDR3 reads TGTGCCAGCAGCCTAGGGAGGGGGACGGACTATGGCTACACCTTC. It is translated as CASSLGRGTDYGYTF.

The rearrangement joins TRBV14 to TRBJ2-2; D gene unclear. CDR3 length: 15 residues. Germline V gene data show CDR1 as SGHDN and CDR2 as FVKESK. V was cut by 1 base and J by 5 bases, with 11 bases left in between. Here the CDR3 reads CASSQAATRTGELFF. CDR3 DNA: TGTGCCAGCAGCCAAGCGGCGACGAGGACCGGGGAGCTGTTTTTT.

The CDR3 nucleotides are TGCGCCAGCAGGTCCCTCCCGGGCTCCTACGAGCAGTACTTC. It is translated as CASRSLPGSYEQYF. The chain combines TRBV5-1 with TRBJ2-7; D remains ambiguous. V was trimmed by 5 bases and J by 0 bases, leaving 12 bases between them. The CDR3 contains 14 residues. Per the germline V gene, CDR1 is SGHRS and CDR2 is YFSETQ.

The chain joins TRBV27 to TRBJ2-3; 13 nucleotides line up with TRBD2. This CDR3 region has 16 residues. CDR1 and CDR2 (germline): MNHEY, SMNVEV (reference sequence). After removal of 4 bases from V and 1 base from J, the junction contained 2 bases not matched to a gene. The CDR3 spells CASSSGTSGGTDTQYF. The CDR3 DNA reads TGTGCCAGCAGTTCCGGGACTAGCGGGGGCACAGATACGCAGTATTTT.

This chain joins TRBV7-3 and TRBJ1-3; 8 bases align to TRBD1. With 0 bases clipped from V and 0 bases from J, the junction kept 7 bases outside the gene matches. Germline CDR1 SGHTA, CDR2 FQGTGA. CDR3 size: 18 residues. CDR3 sequence reads: CASSLTSVQGASGNTIYF. The CDR3 DNA sequence: TGTGCCAGCAGCTTAACCTCGGTCCAGGGGGCCTCTGGAAACACCATATATTTT. The full variable domain, its missing parts supplied by reference TRBV7-3 and TRBJ1-3, is GAGVSQTPSNKVTEKGKYVELRCDPISGHTALYWYRQSLGQGPEFLIYFQGTGAADDSGLPNDRFFAVRPEGSVSTLKIQRTERGDSAVYLCASSLTSVQGASGNTIYFGEGSWLTVV.